This TCR beta chain was obtained from a study of shared clonotypes between healthy human individuals. The study, taken as a whole, reports: The genetic and exposure-history diversity represented was limited by few donors. The generation probabilities recorded for non-shared clonotypes fell below those of clonotypes shared by all four donors. Generally, estimated richness proved larger in naive subsets than it did in memory subsets.

CDR3 length: 16 residues. V was pared by 5 bases and J by 7 bases, with 24 bases between. CDR1 and CDR2 (germline): LNHNV, YYDKDF (reference sequence). Details on this clone: The antigen is not known.

The healthy adult donors were HIV-negative and reported no recent acute infections or vaccinations. Produced via immunoSEQ multiplex PCR; TCRdb's table is partial and in-frame only. The sample lists a few million clones, around 94% occurring once. The sample was naive CD4+ T cells sorted from blood. Subset here: CD45RA+ positively selected. The chain has TRBV15 and TRBJ2-7; weak D call: TRBD1 (7 bases). The clonotype comes from a young man in good health. CDR3 coding DNA: TGTGCCACCAGCCCAGGGGGGCAGGGGGTAACCTCAGAGCAGTACTTC. This translates into CATSPGGQGVTSEQYF.